This T cell receptor beta chain was retrieved from a study of untreated major depressive disorder. Germline CDR1 and CDR2: MNHNY and SVGAGI (reference sequence). The CDR3 has 16 amino acids. V lost 5 bases to trimming and J lost 9 bases, with 20 bases between them. The protocol was immunoSEQ multiplex PCR, while the TCRdb copy is restricted to in-frame clones and leaves out a portion. Of 20,000 to 25,000 clones in the sample, around 87% were seen once. The chain joins TRBV6-6 to TRBJ1-6; weak D call: TRBD1 (5 bases). The TCR comes from a woman between 25 and 40 years old in good health. Sequenced input: CD4+ T cells from PBMCs. In DNA, the CDR3 is TGTGCCAGCAGTACAGGATTAGACAGCGGGATTTCACCCCTCCACTTT. It translates to CASSTGLDSGISPLHF.